This entry features one TCR beta chain sequence. The V segment lost 3 bases and the J segment 4 bases; nucleotides outside the gene matches: 14. The CDR3 has 18 residues. The germline V gene has CDR1 ENHRY and CDR2 SYGVKD. The entry originates in a study of T cell changes during pregnancy in multiple sclerosis. Assay: immunoSEQ multiplex PCR; the TCRdb copy retains only in-frame clones and omits some. The sample holds 90,000 to 100,000 clones, 90% to 95% seen once. This TCR came from a female donor with multiple sclerosis, enrolled in a pregnancy study. The source material was peripheral blood, sampled in the first trimester of pregnancy. The chain links TRBV10-3 to TRBJ2-3; TRBD2 matches 9 bases. The CDR3 reads CAISDNVGVAGEPDTQYF. CDR3 nucleotide sequence: TGTGCCATCAGTGATAATGTAGGCGTAGCGGGGGAACCAGATACGCAGTATTTT.